The next 13 T cell receptor beta chains were all read from a single sample in a study of cytomegalovirus exposure and HLA in healthy donors (dated by TCRdb to about 2017). Library construction relied on the immunoSEQ multiplex PCR assay. For the multiplex PCR, a mixture combining 60 forward primers for TCR Vbeta segments and 13 reverse primers for TCR Jbeta segments was used. The immuneACCESS repertoire file appears here via TCRdb, limited to in-frame rearrangements. These files lack a portion of the clones; in checked studies, under half of the deficit traces to unresolved V genes, and the cause of the others is not known. The sample records around 130,000 clones, around 84% of which are singletons. Of the sample, 2% to 3% falls within the top ten clones. What was sequenced was PBMCs. The receptors were sampled from a man aged 50-59 years in good health and CMV-seronegative.

This clone came up once. The chain carries TRBV4-1 and TRBJ2-1; D remains unclear. V was shortened by 4 bases and J by 4 bases, with 8 bases between the two germline ends. CDR3 size: 13 residues. Germline loops: CDR1 MGHRA, CDR2 YSYEKL. CDR3 region: CASSPTGYNEQFF. DNA of the CDR3: TGCGCCAGCAGCCCGACTGGATACAATGAGCAGTTCTTC.

V gene TRBV19 combines with J gene TRBJ1-5; 10 bases match TRBD1. CDR1 and CDR2 from the germline V gene are LNHDA and SQIVND (reference sequence). V gave up 7 bases and J gave up 6 bases; unmatched junction bases: 6. This CDR3 has 14 residues. DNA for the CDR3: TGTGCCAGTACCGCGGGACAGGGGTTTCAGCCCCAGCATTTT. This translates into CASTAGQGFQPQHF.

This clone has just a few counts. The chain joins TRBV7-6 to TRBJ1-6; maybe TRBD1 (6 bases). Germline assignment: CDR1 SGHVS and CDR2 FNYEAQ. CDR3 length: 18 amino acids. V gave up 2 bases and J gave up 8 bases, with 22 bases separating them. As DNA, the CDR3 is TGTGCCAGCAGCTTAACGTCTGCCCCTGGGCAGGGGTATTCACCCCTCCACTTT. The encoded protein is CASSLTSAPGQGYSPLHF.

This clone was detected only a few times. The chain has TRBV10-3 and TRBJ1-2; the D gene is possibly TRBD1 (5 bases). The CDR3 sequence is 14 residues long. Germline CDR1 reads ENHRY; CDR2 reads SYGVKD. The germline V and J ends were trimmed by 4 bases and 4 bases, with 13 bases remaining between them. In DNA form, the CDR3 reads TGTGCCATCAGTGGTATTGGGGCAGGCTATGGCTACACCTTC. It is translated as CAISGIGAGYGYTF.

Only one count was recorded for this clone. The rearrangement uses TRBV6-4 and TRBJ2-3, with 12 nucleotides matching TRBD2. CDR3 length equals 15 residues. Looked up from germline, CDR1 is MRHNA and CDR2 is SNTAGT. V gave up 7 bases and J gave up 0 bases; unmatched junction bases: 2. The chain's CDR3 is CASKGLAGSTDTQYF. The DNA of the CDR3 is TGTGCCAGCAAAGGACTAGCGGGGAGCACAGATACGCAGTATTTT.

This clone was seen a handful of times. The junction does not match germline at one end; this may be a read error. The chain has TRBV7-7 and TRBJ2-7; 9 bases line up with TRBD1. Germline V gene data show CDR1 as SSHAT and CDR2 as FNYEAQ (reference sequence). The CDR3 sequence is 15 residues long. The CDR3 region is CASSPTGGLAREQYF. The CDR3, as DNA: TGTGCTAGCAGCCCTACAGGGGGCCTAGCGAGGGAGCAGTACTTC. The whole variable domain, remainder taken from reference TRBV7-7 and TRBJ2-7, is GAGVSQSPRYKVTKRGQDVTLRCDPISSHATLYWYQQALGQGPEFLTYFNYEAQPDKSGLPSDRFSAERPEGSISTLTIQRTEQRDSAMYRCASSPTGGLAREQYFGPGTRLTVT.

The chain employs TRBV27 and TRBJ2-1; the match to TRBD1 covers 10 bases. This CDR3 has 15 residues. V was pared by 5 bases and J by 2 bases, with 3 bases of the junction left unmatched. Germline V CDR1 and CDR2: MNHEY, SMNVEV (reference sequence). CDR3 coding DNA: TGTGCCAGCAGTCTCGGGACAGGGGCCTACAATGAGCAGTTCTTC. It translates to CASSLGTGAYNEQFF.

In its sample, this clone was seen once. The chain joins TRBV19 to TRBJ2-7, with 9 bases identical to TRBD1. The V and J ends lost 9 bases and 1 base, in that order; junction bases with no gene match: 7. Germline assignment: CDR1 LNHDA and CDR2 SQIVND (reference sequence). The CDR3 runs 14 residues. The CDR3 region has the DNA TGTGCCAGCCGACGACAGGGGGAGTCCTACGAGCAGTACTTC. Its protein product is CASRRQGESYEQYF.

The CDR3 nucleotides are TGTGCCAGCAGCTCCCTTAGGGGAATATCATACGAGCAGTACTTC. Its translation is CASSSLRGISYEQYF. J is TRBJ2-7 and V is TRBV7-9; a weak D match, TRBD1 (5 bases). Trimming shortened V by 4 bases and J by 4 bases, and 17 bases separated the two germline ends. This CDR3 has 15 residues. Looked up from germline, CDR1 is SEHNR and CDR2 is FQNEAQ (reference sequence).

J is TRBJ2-3 and V is TRBV9, with TRBD2 as a possible D gene (7 bases). This CDR3 comprises 15 residues. Trimming removed 1 base from V and 3 bases from J, with 12 bases in between. Germline assignment: CDR1 SGDLS and CDR2 YYNGEE. The CDR3 region has the DNA TGTGCCAGCAGCGTAATGGCGGGGGCAACAGATACGCAGTATTTT. Encoded protein: CASSVMAGATDTQYF.

The rearrangement links TRBV9 to TRBJ2-5; 7 bases fit TRBD2. Looked up from germline, CDR1 is SGDLS and CDR2 is YYNGEE. The trim removed 3 bases at V and 4 bases at J, leaving 9 bases unmatched. The length of the CDR3 is 15 residues. The DNA for the CDR3 is TGTGCCAGCAGCGCTCACCTTGGGACTATAGAGACCCAGTACTTC. Its translation is CASSAHLGTIETQYF.

The chain joins TRBV27 to TRBJ2-3; 8 nucleotides line up with TRBD2. The CDR3 runs 14 residues. The trim removed 4 bases at V and 4 bases at J, leaving 4 bases unmatched. The V gene's germline CDR1 is MNHEY and CDR2 SMNVEV (reference sequence). The CDR3 reads CASSSVSGADTQYF. In DNA, the CDR3 is TGTGCCAGCAGTTCGGTTAGCGGGGCAGATACGCAGTATTTT.

J is TRBJ1-1 and V is TRBV9; possibly TRBD1 for D (5 bases). The ends were cut back, 9 bases at V and 11 bases at J, with 23 bases in the middle. Per the germline V gene, CDR1 is SGDLS and CDR2 is YYNGEE. This CDR3 has 13 amino acids. CDR3 region: CATGGLMERDAFF. The CDR3 DNA is TGTGCCACTGGGGGGTTGATGGAGAGGGATGCTTTCTTT.